The present T cell receptor beta chain was sequenced within a study of blood T cell repertoires in COVID-19. Study context: Samples of COVID-19 (acute and convalescent) were obtained from the United States, Italy and Spain.

In the original analysis: Using reference gene primer amplification, nucleated cell counts were estimated. Sequencing used immunoSEQ multiplex PCR; TCRdb keeps in-frame clones, though not all of them. V, J and clone size are taken as reported in that table, and D and trimming were inferred from the DNA itself. The table has approximately 140,000 clones, 84% seen once; the top ten hold about 17%. The sample taken for sequencing was peripheral blood. The sequence derives from a woman aged 80 or over with acute or convalescent COVID-19.

CDR3 DNA sequence: TGTGCCAGCAGCGGAATTCTAGACCAAAACTATGGCTACACCTTC. Amino acid sequence: CASSGILDQNYGYTF. The V gene is TRBV6-5, the J gene TRBJ1-2; no clear D. The germline V and J ends were trimmed by 6 bases and 2 bases, with 16 bases remaining between them. The CDR3 loop spans 15 amino acids. From germline, CDR1 is MNHEY and CDR2 SVGAGI.